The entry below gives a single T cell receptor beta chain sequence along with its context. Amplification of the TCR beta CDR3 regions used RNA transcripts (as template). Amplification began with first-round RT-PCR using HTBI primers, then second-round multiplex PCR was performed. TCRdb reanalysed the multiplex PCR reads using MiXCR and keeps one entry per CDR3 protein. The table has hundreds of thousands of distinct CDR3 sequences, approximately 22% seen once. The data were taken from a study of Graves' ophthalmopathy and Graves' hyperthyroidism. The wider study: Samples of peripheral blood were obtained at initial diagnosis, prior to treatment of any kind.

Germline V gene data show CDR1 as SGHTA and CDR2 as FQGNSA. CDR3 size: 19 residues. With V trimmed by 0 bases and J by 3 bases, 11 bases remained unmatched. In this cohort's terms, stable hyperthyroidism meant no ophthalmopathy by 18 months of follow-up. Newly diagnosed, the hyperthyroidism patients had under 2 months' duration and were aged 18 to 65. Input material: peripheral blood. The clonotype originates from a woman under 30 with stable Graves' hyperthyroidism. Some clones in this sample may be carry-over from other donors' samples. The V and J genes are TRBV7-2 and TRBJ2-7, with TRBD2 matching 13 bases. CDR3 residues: CASSLAIRRTSGRVYEQYF. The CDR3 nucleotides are TGTGCCAGCAGCTTAGCGATAAGACGAACTAGCGGGAGGGTCTACGAGCAGTACTTC.